This TCR beta chain is from a study of chemoradiotherapy in HPV16-positive cancers. A remark on this clone: Its antigen is undetermined.

General study findings and limits: Candidate HPV-specific clones and E7-related TCR motifs grew in tumor during treatment.

Using immunoSEQ multiplex PCR, the repertoire was profiled, and TCRdb retains in-frame clones only, with some absent. The repertoire holds roughly 23,000 clones, with roughly 73% as singletons. Germline V gene lookup returns CDR1 MNHNS and CDR2 SASEGT. The length of the CDR3 is 13 residues. The V gene lost 8 bases and the J gene lost 6 bases, with 11 bases spanning the gap. The sample was acquired from a patient who underwent chemoradiotherapy. The sequence came from a human donor with HPV-associated anogenital cancer. V and J are TRBV6-1 and TRBJ1-6; D unresolved. CDR3 sequence: CASQQTRNSPLHF. DNA for the CDR3: TGTGCCAGCCAACAAACTCGTAATTCACCCCTCCACTTT.